The rows below give T cell receptor beta chains drawn from one sample of a study of blood T cell repertoires in COVID-19. Assay used: immunoSEQ multiplex PCR; TCRdb lists only in-frame clones, some missing. The sample has some 250,000 clones; around 81% are singletons. The specimen was peripheral blood. All receptors come from a woman in her fifties or sixties with active or convalescent COVID-19. CDR3s include the opening cysteine and the closing phenylalanine or tryptophan. Each record gives: J gene, V gene, D gene, clone size, CDR3 DNA, CDR3 protein. A D gene is named only where the DNA matches it firmly. Clone size, where shown, is once, few, many, or a class for clones that have expanded.

>TRBJ1-4|TRBV6-6|TRBD1|NA
TGTGCCAGCAGTTCGCGACAGGGGCCCACTAATGAAAAACTGTTTTTT
CASSSRQGPTNEKLFF
>TRBJ1-4|TRBV19|TRBD1|NA
TGTGCCAGTACCCCAAGGGACAGGGAGAATGAAAAACTGTTTTTT
CASTPRDRENEKLFF
>TRBJ1-1|TRBV10-3|NA|NA
TGTGCCAGCCAACAGGATATGAACACTGAAGCTTTCTTT
CASQQDMNTEAFF
>TRBJ2-7|TRBV6-6|TRBD1|few
TGTGCCAGCAGTCCACGGGGACAGCCCTACGAGCAGTACTTC
CASSPRGQPYEQYF
>TRBJ2-7|TRBV6-6|TRBD1|NA
TGTGCCAGCAGTAACCGACAGGGCGAGCAGTACTTC
CASSNRQGEQYF
>TRBJ1-2|TRBV7-8|NA|NA
TGTGCCAGCAGTTACAGTGGCTATGGCTACACCTTC
CASSYSGYGYTF
>TRBJ1-1|TRBV3-1/TRBV3-2|NA|NA
TGTGCCAGCAGCCCAGGGTACGGTGAAGCTTTCTTT
CASSPGYGEAFF
>TRBJ2-1|TRBV3-1/TRBV3-2|TRBD2|NA
TGTGCCAGCAGTGCCCTGACGGGGGGCTCCTACAATGAGCAGTTCTTC
CASSALTGGSYNEQFF
>TRBJ2-1|TRBV5-5|TRBD1|NA
TGTGCCAGCAGCTTGGGGGACAGGGTCTTGAAATCACAGTTCTTC
CASSLGDRVLKSQFF
>TRBJ1-6|TRBV19|TRBD1|NA
TGTGCCAGTGGGACAGGGGGCACAAATTCACCCCTCCACTTT
CASGTGGTNSPLHF
>TRBJ2-3|TRBV4-1|NA|NA
TGCGCCAGCAGCCAAAGGGGTTCTGATGCTAGCACAGATACGCAGTATTTT
CASSQRGSDASTDTQYF
>TRBJ2-7|TRBV4-2|TRBD1|NA
TGTGCCAGCAGCCAAGATGGGGGCGGGACAGGGGAAGCACAGTACTTC
CASSQDGGGTGEAQYF
>TRBJ1-1|TRBV19|TRBD1|NA
TGTGCCAGTAGTAAAAGGACAGGGTCGGGGAGAACTGAAGCTTTCTTT
CASSKRTGSGRTEAFF